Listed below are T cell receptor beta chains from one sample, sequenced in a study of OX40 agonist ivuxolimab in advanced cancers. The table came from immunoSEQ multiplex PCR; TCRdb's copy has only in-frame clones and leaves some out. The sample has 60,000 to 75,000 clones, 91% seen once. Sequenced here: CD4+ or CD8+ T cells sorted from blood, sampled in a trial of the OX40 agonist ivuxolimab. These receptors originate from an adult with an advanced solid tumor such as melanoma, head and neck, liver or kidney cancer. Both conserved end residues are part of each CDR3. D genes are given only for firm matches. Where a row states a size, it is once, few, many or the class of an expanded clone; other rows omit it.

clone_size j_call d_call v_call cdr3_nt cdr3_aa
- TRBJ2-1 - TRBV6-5 TGTGCCAGCAGTTATAACGGGGACAATGAGCAGTTCTTC CASSYNGDNEQFF
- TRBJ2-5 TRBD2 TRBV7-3 TGTGCCAGCAGCTTAAATCCTAGCGGGGGCCTCCAAGAGACCCAGTACTTC CASSLNPSGGLQETQYF
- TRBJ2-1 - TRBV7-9 TGTGCCAGTAAGGGACCCGGCTACAATGAGCAGTTCTTC CASKGPGYNEQFF
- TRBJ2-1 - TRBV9 TGTGCCAGCAGCGTCGGCGGGGAATACAATGAGCAGTTCTTC CASSVGGEYNEQFF
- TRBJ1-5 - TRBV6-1 TGTGCCAGCAGGAATCAGGGGAGGGTCAATCAGCCCCAGCATTTT CASRNQGRVNQPQHF
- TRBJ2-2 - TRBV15 TGTGCCACCAGCGTCCGGGGCCGCACCGGGGAGCTGTTTTTT CATSVRGRTGELFF
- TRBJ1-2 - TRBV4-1 TGCGCCAGCAGCCAAGGCGAGACAGCCTATGGCTACACCTTC CASSQGETAYGYTF
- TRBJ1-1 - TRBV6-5 TGTGCCAGCAGTTACGAGGGTTACACTGAAGCTTTCTTT CASSYEGYTEAFF
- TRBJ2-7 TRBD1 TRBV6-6 TGTGCCAGCAGTGCCCGGGACAGGGGACTCTACGAGCAGTACTTC CASSARDRGLYEQYF
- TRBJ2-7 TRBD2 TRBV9 TGTGCCAGCAGCGTAGTACCGACTAGCGGGACCGAGCAGTACTTC CASSVVPTSGTEQYF
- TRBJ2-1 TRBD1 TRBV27 TGTGCCAGCGGAATGACAGGGAGTGAGCAGTTCTTC CASGMTGSEQFF
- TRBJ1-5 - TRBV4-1 TGCGCCAGCAGCCCCCAGAGGGGCAATCAGCCCCAGCATTTT CASSPQRGNQPQHF
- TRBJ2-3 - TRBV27 TGTGCCAGCAGCCGGGACTCCGGAGATACGCAGTATTTT CASSRDSGDTQYF
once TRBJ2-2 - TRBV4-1 TGCGCCAGCAGCCAAGTATCAGGGGTAGGCACCGGGGAGCTGTTTTTT CASSQVSGVGTGELFF
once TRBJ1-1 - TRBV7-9 TGTGCCAGCAGCTTAGTAAGCGGGAACACTGAAGCTTTCTTT CASSLVSGNTEAFF
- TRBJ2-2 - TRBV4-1 TGCGCCAGCATGGGTGTGCTAGGTCGGACCGGGGAGCTGTTTTTT CASMGVLGRTGELFF
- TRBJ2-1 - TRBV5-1 TGCGCCAGCAGCTACTGGGGACAAGGCAATGAGCAGTTCTTC CASSYWGQGNEQFF
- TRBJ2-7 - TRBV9 TGTGCCAGCAGCCCAGGGACAACGGCTGTCTACGAGCAGTACTTC CASSPGTTAVYEQYF
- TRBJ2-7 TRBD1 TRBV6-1 TGTGCCAGCAGTGAAGCCTGGACAGGGGGCAACGAGCAGTACTTC CASSEAWTGGNEQYF
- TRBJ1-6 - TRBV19 TGTGCCAGTAGCGCAGGGGTTTCACCCCTCCACTTT CASSAGVSPLHF
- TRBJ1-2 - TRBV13 TGTGCCAGCAGCCTCGGCCGGGGGTTGGCAGTTGGCTACACCTTC CASSLGRGLAVGYTF
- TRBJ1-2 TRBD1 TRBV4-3 TGCGCCAGCAGCCCGGACAGGGCTCACTATGGCTACACCTTC CASSPDRAHYGYTF
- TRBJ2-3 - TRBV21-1 TGTGCCAGCAGCAAGGGGGGGATTATCACAGATACGCAGTATTTT CASSKGGIITDTQYF
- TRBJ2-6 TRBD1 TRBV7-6 TGTGCCAGCAGCCCGGGACAGGGGGTGTCTGGGGCCAACGTCCTGACTTTC CASSPGQGVSGANVLTF
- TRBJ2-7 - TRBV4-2 TGTGCCAGCAGCCAAGCGGCAGGGAGCTACGAGCAGTACTTC CASSQAAGSYEQYF
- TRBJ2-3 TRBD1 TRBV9 TGTGCCAGCAGCGTAGGCACAGGGGGGGATACGCAGTATTTT CASSVGTGGDTQYF